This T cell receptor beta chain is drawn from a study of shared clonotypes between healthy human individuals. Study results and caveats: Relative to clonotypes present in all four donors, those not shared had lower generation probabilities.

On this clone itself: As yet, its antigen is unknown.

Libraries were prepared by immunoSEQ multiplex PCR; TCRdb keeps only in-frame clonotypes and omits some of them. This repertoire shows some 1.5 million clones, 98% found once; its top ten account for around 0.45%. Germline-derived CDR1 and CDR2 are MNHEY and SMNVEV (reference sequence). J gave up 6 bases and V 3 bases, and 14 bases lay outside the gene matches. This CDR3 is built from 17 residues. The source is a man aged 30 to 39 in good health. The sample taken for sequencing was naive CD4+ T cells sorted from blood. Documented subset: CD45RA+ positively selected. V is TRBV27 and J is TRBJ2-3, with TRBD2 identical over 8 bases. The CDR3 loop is CASSFLSGLSGKDTQYF. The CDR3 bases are TGTGCCAGCAGTTTTTTGAGCGGACTTAGCGGGAAGGATACGCAGTATTTT.